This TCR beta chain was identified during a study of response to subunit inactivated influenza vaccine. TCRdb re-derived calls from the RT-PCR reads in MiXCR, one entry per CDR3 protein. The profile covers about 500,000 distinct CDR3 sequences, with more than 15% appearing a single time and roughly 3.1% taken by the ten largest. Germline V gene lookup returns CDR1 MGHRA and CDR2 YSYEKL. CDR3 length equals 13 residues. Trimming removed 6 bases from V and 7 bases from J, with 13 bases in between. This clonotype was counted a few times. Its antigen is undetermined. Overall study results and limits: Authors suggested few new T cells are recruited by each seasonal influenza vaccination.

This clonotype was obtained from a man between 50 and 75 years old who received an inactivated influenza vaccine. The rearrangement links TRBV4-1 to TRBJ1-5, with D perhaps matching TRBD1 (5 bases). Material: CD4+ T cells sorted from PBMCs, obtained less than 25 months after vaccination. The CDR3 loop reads CASRKGAGQPQHF. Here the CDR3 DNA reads TGCGCCAGCAGGAAAGGGGCGGGACAGCCCCAGCATTTT.